What follows are 20 T cell receptor beta chains derived from one specimen sequenced in a study of blood T cell repertoires in COVID-19. Profiled with immunoSEQ multiplex PCR; TCRdb holds only in-frame clones, not every one. The sample carries 300,000 to 350,000 clones, around 90% recorded once. Sequencing input: peripheral blood. The receptors were sampled from a man in his late teens or twenties with active or convalescent COVID-19.

V usage is TRBV4-3 and J usage is TRBJ2-3; 10 nucleotides line up with TRBD1. J was trimmed by 6 bases and V by 2 bases; bases with no gene match: 17. CDR1 is LGHNA, CDR2 YSLEER, per germline. This CDR3 has 19 residues. CDR3 nucleotide sequence: TGCGCCAGCAGCCAACTTGCGGGACAGGGGCTGGAGGGGGGGGATACGCAGTATTTT. Translated: CASSQLAGQGLEGGDTQYF.

The V and J genes are TRBV20-1 and TRBJ2-1, with TRBD2 matching over 8 bases. The V gene end was trimmed by 3 bases and the J gene end by 5 bases; junction bases not matched to a gene: 9. Looked up from germline, CDR1 is DFQATT and CDR2 is SNEGSKA (reference sequence). CDR3 length equals 15 residues. CDR3 nucleotide sequence: TGCAGTGCTAGTAATGCGGGAGGAGTGAACAATGAGCAGTTCTTC. This sequence encodes CSASNAGGVNNEQFF.

The gene calls are TRBV10-3 and TRBJ2-1; a possible D gene is TRBD2 (5 bases). The CDR3 consists of 15 residues. The germline V and J ends were trimmed by 6 bases and 6 bases, with 18 bases remaining between them. The germline gives CDR1 ENHRY, CDR2 SYGVKD. As DNA, the CDR3 is TGTGCCATCAGGGGGAGCTTTTTCAAAGGCAATGAGCAGTTCTTC. Translating it yields CAIRGSFFKGNEQFF.

This clone was seen only a few times. This chain connects TRBV20-1 to TRBJ2-2; 9 bases are shared with TRBD2. J was trimmed by 5 bases and V by 3 bases; bases with no gene match: 7. This CDR3 comprises 15 residues. Germline V gene lookup returns CDR1 DFQATT and CDR2 SNEGSKA (reference sequence). DNA of the CDR3: TGCAGTGCTAGTGGGACTAGCCTAAATACCGGGGAGCTGTTTTTT. Residues: CSASGTSLNTGELFF.

This clone appeared once. This rearrangement joins TRBV2 to TRBJ2-3; 11 positions match TRBD2. The CDR3 totals 16 residues. In germline, CDR1 is SNHLY, CDR2 FYNNEI. The J segment lost 6 bases and the V segment lost 6 bases, leaving 11 bases of the junction unmatched. As DNA, the CDR3 is TGTGCCAGCAGCGCCCTAGCGGGGGGTTTGGCGGATACGCAGTATTTT. It encodes CASSALAGGLADTQYF.

The chain joins TRBV28 to TRBJ2-7; 8 nucleotides align to TRBD2. The CDR3 runs to 16 residues. J was trimmed by 2 bases and V by 2 bases; bases with no gene match: 8. Germline V gives CDR1 MDHEN, CDR2 SYDVKM. The CDR3, as DNA: TGTGCCAGCAGTTTAGTAACGGGAGGGTCGCCCTACGAGCAGTACTTC. Residues: CASSLVTGGSPYEQYF. Full variable domain (rest looked up from reference TRBV28 and TRBJ2-7): DVKVTQSSRYLVKRTGEKVFLECVQDMDHENMFWYRQDPGLGLRLIYFSYDVKMKEKGDIPEGYSVSREKKERFSLILESASTNQTSMYLCASSLVTGGSPYEQYFGPGTRLTVT.

The V gene is TRBV7-3, the J gene TRBJ2-6; the D gene is possibly TRBD2 (5 bases). Germline CDR1 SGHTA, CDR2 FQGTGA. V shed 5 bases and J shed 4 bases, with 21 bases lying between them. This CDR3 has 18 residues. CDR3 loop: CASSHPPQATGGANVLTF. Here the CDR3 DNA reads TGTGCCAGCAGCCATCCACCCCAAGCCACGGGGGGGGCCAACGTCCTGACTTTC.

This clone was counted a few times. The V and J genes are TRBV5-1 and TRBJ1-4, with a weak D call TRBD1 (5 bases). Trimming removed 4 bases at V and 7 bases at J, with 14 bases between. The CDR3 totals 14 residues. From germline, CDR1 is SGHRS and CDR2 YFSETQ. CDR3 in DNA: TGCGCCAGCAGCCCAGGGAACGGGGGTGAAAAACTGTTTTTT. It is translated as CASSPGNGGEKLFF.

This chain links TRBV21-1 with TRBJ1-2; TRBD1 reflects the table's D call only, with no check against the DNA. TRBV21-1 is designated a pseudogene. The CDR3 covers 14 residues. The CDR3 nucleotides read TGTGCCAGCAGCACGGGACAGGGATTGAATGGCTACACCTTC. Translated, it gives CASSTGQGLNGYTF.

A few counts support this clone. V and J are TRBV12-2 and TRBJ2-3; the table's D call, TRBD2, has no DNA check behind it. TRBV12-2 is a pseudogene. CDR3 size: 12 residues. CDR3 amino acids: CASRSRLITQYF. DNA for the CDR3: TGTGCAAGTCGCTCAAGACTGATTACGCAGTATTTT.

This clone appeared once. This same CDR3 is encoded by further DNA sequences in the sample. The genes are TRBV7-2 and TRBJ1-1; no definite D call. Germline V gives CDR1 SGHTA, CDR2 FQGNSA. The CDR3 runs 13 residues. V was shortened by 1 base and J by 2 bases, with 5 bases between the two germline ends. In DNA form, the CDR3 reads TGTGCCAGCAGCTTAGACAGAAACACTGAAGCTTTCTTT. Translating it yields CASSLDRNTEAFF.

The chain is built from TRBV6-5 and TRBJ2-5, with 8 bases matching TRBD2. Germline V lookup: CDR1 MNHEY, CDR2 SVGAGI. The CDR3 runs 16 residues. The J segment lost 1 base and the V segment lost 2 bases, leaving 6 bases of the junction unmatched. CDR3 sequence reads: CASSYEKTSAQETQYF. The CDR3 DNA reads as TGTGCCAGCAGTTACGAAAAGACTAGCGCCCAAGAGACCCAGTACTTC.

This chain uses TRBV16 with TRBJ2-5; maybe TRBD2 (6 bases). The length of the CDR3 is 14 residues. With 2 bases removed from V and 4 bases from J, the gap between germline ends came to 11 bases. Germline loops: CDR1 KGHSY, CDR2 FQNENV. The DNA for the CDR3 is TGTGCCAGCAGCCAAGGGGGGTCGGGAGAGACCCAGTACTTC. This gives the protein CASSQGGSGETQYF.

This clone was seen once. This chain connects TRBV9 to TRBJ2-7, with TRBD1 identical over 8 bases. Looked up from germline, CDR1 is SGDLS and CDR2 is YYNGEE. V lost 4 bases and J lost 2; bases outside the gene matches: 8. The CDR3 sequence is 15 residues long. The CDR3 coding sequence is TGTGCCAGCAGCATCGGGACAGGCGCACCCTACGAGCAGTACTTC. It specifies CASSIGTGAPYEQYF.

The chain combines TRBV15 with TRBJ1-2; D gene ambiguous. CDR1 is LNHNV, CDR2 YYDKDF, per germline (reference sequence). The CDR3 spans 14 residues. V dropped 0 bases and J dropped 8 bases, with 13 bases sitting between them. In DNA, the CDR3 is TGTGCCACCAGCAGAGATTTGACATCCTGGGGCTACACCTTC. It translates to CATSRDLTSWGYTF.

The chain uses TRBV2 and TRBJ2-5; D ambiguous. Germline loops: CDR1 SNHLY, CDR2 FYNNEI. With 4 bases removed from V and 5 bases from J, the gap between germline ends came to 11 bases. The CDR3 length is 13 residues. CDR3 bases: TGTGCCAGCAGTGGCCTAGGTTGGGAGACCCAGTACTTC. Encoded protein: CASSGLGWETQYF.

The chain carries TRBV7-2 and TRBJ2-1; 9 bases fit TRBD1. The CDR3 extends over 15 amino acids. V was clipped by 3 bases and J by 3 bases; unmatched bases: 3. Looked up from germline, CDR1 is SGHTA and CDR2 is FQGNSA. The CDR3 coding sequence is TGTGCCAGCAGCTTGGGACAGGGACTCTACAATGAGCAGTTCTTC. It is translated as CASSLGQGLYNEQFF.

This clone was seen just once. The rearrangement links TRBV23-1 to TRBJ2-1; 7 bases are shared with TRBD2. TRBV23-1 is an ORF, and what it does is uncertain. The ends lost 0 bases at V and 7 bases at J; junction bases unmatched: 3. This CDR3 is 14 amino acids long. Here the CDR3 DNA reads TGCGCCAGCAGTCAATCTGCGGGAGCTAATGAGCAGTTCTTC. Its translation: CASSQSAGANEQFF.

The chain links TRBV6-5 to TRBJ1-2, with TRBD1 matching over 12 bases. J lost 7 bases, V lost 4 bases, and 7 bases had no gene match. The CDR3 is made up of 15 amino acids. Germline-derived CDR1 and CDR2 are MNHEY and SVGAGI. The DNA for the CDR3 is TGTGCCAGCAGTTTTGGGACAGGGGGCGCGGGTGGCTACACCTTC. Amino acid sequence: CASSFGTGGAGGYTF.

The chain joins TRBV29-1 to TRBJ2-5; 10 nucleotides align to TRBD2. CDR3 length equals 15 residues. In germline, CDR1 is SQVTM, CDR2 ANQGSEA. The V gene end was trimmed by 6 bases and the J gene end by 5 bases; junction bases not matched to a gene: 12. The CDR3 DNA follows: TGCAGCGTAGACGATCTAGCGGGAGCGGGGGAGACCCAGTACTTC. Translation gives CSVDDLAGAGETQYF.